These 30 T cell receptor beta chains came from one sample sequenced in a study of blood T cell repertoires in COVID-19. Here immunoSEQ multiplex PCR was the method, and the copy in TCRdb shows in-frame clones only, minus some. The sample has tens of thousands of clones; approximately 93% are singletons. Sequencing was carried out using peripheral blood. These receptors were taken from a human donor with active COVID-19. The donor label of this sample is uncertain.

The chain is built from TRBV4-2 and TRBJ2-3, with TRBD1 identical over 7 bases. In germline, CDR1 is LGHNA, CDR2 YNFKEQ. With V trimmed by 4 bases and J by 6 bases, 4 bases remained unmatched. The length of the CDR3 is 13 residues. CDR3 sequence reads: CASSPSTGDTQYF. The CDR3 DNA follows: TGTGCCAGCAGCCCCTCGACAGGGGATACGCAGTATTTT.

This sequence joins TRBV24-1 and TRBJ2-2; D not resolved. CDR3 size: 16 residues. V lost 4 bases and J 3 bases, leaving 14 bases between the germline ends. The V gene's germline CDR1 is KGHDR and CDR2 SFDVKD. CDR3 residues: CATSDWAAPDTGELFF. As DNA, the CDR3 is TGTGCCACCAGTGACTGGGCCGCGCCGGACACCGGGGAGCTGTTTTTT.

CDR3 sequence (DNA): TGTGCCAGCAGCGTCCGGACTAGCGGGGTCAATGAGCAGTTCTTC. Amino acids: CASSVRTSGVNEQFF. The chain uses TRBV9 and TRBJ2-1; 12 bases are a match to TRBD2. V lost 2 bases and J lost 6; bases outside the gene matches: 3. This CDR3 has 15 residues. From germline, CDR1 is SGDLS and CDR2 YYNGEE.

This clone appeared a single time. The chain carries TRBV6-6 and TRBJ2-5; D call uncertain. The CDR3 totals 11 residues. CDR1 and CDR2 from the germline V gene are MNHNY and SVGAGI (reference sequence). Trimming removed 6 bases at V and 3 bases at J, with 5 bases between. The CDR3 DNA is TGTGCCAGCAGCCCCAAAGAGACCCAGTACTTC. It translates to CASSPKETQYF.

V usage is TRBV28 and J usage is TRBJ1-2, with D perhaps TRBD1 (6 bases). Trimming stripped 4 bases from V and 4 bases from J, with 22 bases between. CDR3 length: 17 amino acids. Per the germline V gene, CDR1 is MDHEN and CDR2 is SYDVKM. In DNA, the CDR3 is TGTGCCAGCAGTTATGGGGCCGGGGGGCCGGGTGGCTATGGCTACACCTTC. It translates to CASSYGAGGPGGYGYTF.

The rearrangement uses TRBV19 and TRBJ1-6; D remains unclear. CDR1 is LNHDA, CDR2 SQIVND, per germline (reference sequence). Trimming took off 6 bases at V and 4 bases at J, with 13 bases between the two ends. CDR3 length: 15 residues. The CDR3 nucleotides read TGTGCCAGTAGCGTGACTCAGCCTTATAATTCACCCCTCCACTTT. Residues: CASSVTQPYNSPLHF.

V gene TRBV13 combines with J gene TRBJ2-1; TRBD2 agrees at 10 bases. Germline assignment: CDR1 PRHDT and CDR2 FYEKMQ (reference sequence). The V gene end was trimmed by 5 bases and the J gene end by 0 bases; junction bases not matched to a gene: 1. The CDR3 is made up of 15 amino acids. The CDR3 DNA follows: TGTGCCAGCAGCCGGACTAGCGGCTCCTACAATGAGCAGTTCTTC. It yields the protein CASSRTSGSYNEQFF.

This clone was seen just once. Written as DNA, the CDR3 is TGTGCTAGTGGTCTCCCCGGGACAGTGGATAACTATGGCTACACCTTC. Protein product: CASGLPGTVDNYGYTF. The V gene is TRBV12-5, the J gene TRBJ1-2; TRBD1 aligns across 7 bases. V shed 5 bases and J 1 base; nucleotides not matched to a gene: 10. The germline V gene encodes CDR1 LGHNT and CDR2 FRNRAP. CDR3 length: 16 residues.

This chain links TRBV14 with TRBJ1-1; D is possibly TRBD1 (6 bases). The germline V gene encodes CDR1 SGHDN and CDR2 FVKESK. The ends were cut back, 3 bases at V and 0 bases at J, with 8 bases in the middle. The CDR3 is 14 amino acids. CDR3 coding DNA: TGTGCCAGCAGCCACAGGGGAGTGAACACTGAAGCTTTCTTT. Encoded protein: CASSHRGVNTEAFF.

The V gene is TRBV25-1, the J gene TRBJ2-7; 11 nucleotides match TRBD2. Losses at the gene ends were 5 bases for V and 3 bases for J; bases not matched to a gene: 9. The CDR3 length is 16 residues. Per the germline V gene, CDR1 is MGHDK and CDR2 is SYGVNS. The CDR3, as DNA: TGTGCCAGCAGTCCTACTAGCGGGAGTCTCTTCTACGAGCAGTACTTC. Protein: CASSPTSGSLFYEQYF.

The CDR3 reads CASSQASQGPYEQYF. CDR3 coding DNA: TGTGCCAGCAGCCAAGCCTCACAGGGCCCCTACGAGCAGTACTTC. This chain uses TRBV4-2 with TRBJ2-7; tentative D call: TRBD1 (6 bases). The V and J ends lost 1 base and 2 bases respectively, with 12 bases between them. Germline CDR1 reads LGHNA; CDR2 reads YNFKEQ. This CDR3 is built from 15 residues.

The chain links TRBV6-4 to TRBJ2-7; TRBD1 agrees at 12 bases. The CDR3 consists of 19 residues. Germline assignment: CDR1 MRHNA and CDR2 SNTAGT. V lost 4 bases to trimming and J lost 0 bases; unmatched junction nucleotides: 13. The CDR3 DNA reads as TGTGCCAGCAGTGCCTCGGGACAGGGGGCGGACAACCTCTCCTACGAGCAGTACTTC. Translation gives CASSASGQGADNLSYEQYF.

This sequence joins TRBV24-1 and TRBJ2-1, with TRBD1 as a possible D gene (6 bases). Germline V gives CDR1 KGHDR, CDR2 SFDVKD. The CDR3 is 14 amino acids. V was trimmed by 1 base and J by 6 bases, leaving 9 bases between them. The CDR3 reads CATSDFTGRNEQFF. CDR3 DNA sequence: TGTGCCACCAGTGATTTTACAGGGCGCAATGAGCAGTTCTTC.

This chain links TRBV19 with TRBJ2-1, with D hard to call. Per germline, CDR1 LNHDA and CDR2 SQIVND (reference sequence). The ends were cut back, 5 bases at V and 7 bases at J, with 9 bases in the middle. The CDR3 extends over 12 amino acids. The chain's CDR3 is CASSQNKNEQFF. In DNA form, the CDR3 reads TGTGCCAGTAGTCAAAACAAAAATGAGCAGTTCTTC.

This clone was observed once. The chain joins TRBV18 to TRBJ1-1, with 9 bases matching TRBD1. Looked up from germline, CDR1 is KGHSH and CDR2 is LQKENI. V lost 3 bases to trimming and J lost 5 bases; unmatched junction nucleotides: 4. This CDR3 has 14 amino acids. The CDR3 sequence is CASSPGQGRTEAFF. The CDR3 region has the DNA TGTGCCAGCTCACCCGGACAGGGGAGGACTGAAGCTTTCTTT.

The chain has TRBV7-2 and TRBJ2-5; a weak D match, TRBD2 (6 bases). This CDR3 region has 14 residues. CDR1 SGHTA and CDR2 FQGNSA come from the germline V gene. Trimming cost V 5 bases and J 5 bases, with 15 bases left between them. CDR3 region: CASSRDGRGETQYF. DNA of the CDR3: TGTGCCAGCAGCCGGGACGGACGGGGGGAGACCCAGTACTTC.

The genes are TRBV15 and TRBJ2-1; D may be TRBD2 (5 bases). V lost 0 bases, J lost 6 bases, and 9 bases lay in between. Germline V gives CDR1 LNHNV, CDR2 YYDKDF (reference sequence). This CDR3 has 14 residues. The chain's CDR3 is CATSRDLSANEQFF. The CDR3 nucleotides read TGTGCCACCAGCAGAGATCTTAGCGCCAATGAGCAGTTCTTC.

V gene TRBV5-1 combines with J gene TRBJ2-1; D might be TRBD1 (6 bases). The CDR3 spans 16 residues. CDR1 and CDR2 from the germline V gene are SGHRS and YFSETQ. V was cut by 0 bases and J by 7 bases, with 17 bases left in between. The CDR3 spells CASSLELPGTSNEQFF. The CDR3 nucleotides are TGCGCCAGCAGCTTGGAACTTCCCGGGACAAGTAATGAGCAGTTCTTC.

The gene calls are TRBV4-1 and TRBJ1-2, with 7 bases that match TRBD1. After removal of 1 base from V and 4 bases from J, the junction contained 6 bases not matched to a gene. The CDR3 spans 15 residues. The germline gives CDR1 MGHRA, CDR2 YSYEKL. DNA for the CDR3: TGCGCCAGCAGCCAAGCGGGGACAGTGACCTATGGCTACACCTTC. It translates to CASSQAGTVTYGYTF.

The chain links TRBV4-3 to TRBJ2-1, with 8 bases lining up with TRBD2. The CDR3 spans 17 residues. Trimming removed 3 bases from V and 0 bases from J; junction bases left unmatched: 7. Germline CDR1 is LGHNA and CDR2 is YSLEER. The CDR3 region has the DNA TGCGCCAGCAGCCAGGCGCTAAGCGGGAGCTCCTACAATGAGCAGTTCTTC. This gives the protein CASSQALSGSSYNEQFF.

The chain has TRBV4-1 and TRBJ1-6; no clear D. The CDR3 extends over 14 amino acids. Per germline, CDR1 MGHRA and CDR2 YSYEKL. Trimming stripped 8 bases from V and 7 bases from J, with 15 bases between. The CDR3 loop is CASRKGGSNSPLHF. The CDR3 nucleotides are TGCGCCAGCCGAAAGGGAGGATCGAATTCACCCCTCCACTTT.

A single count supports this clone. The chain recombines TRBV28 with TRBJ2-1; 8 nucleotides align to TRBD2. Germline trimming cut 5 bases from V and 9 bases from J; bases unmatched to any gene: 18. The CDR3 consists of 17 residues. Looked up from germline, CDR1 is MDHEN and CDR2 is SYDVKM. DNA of the CDR3: TGTGCCAGCAGTCCGGGACTAGGTTCGTTCATCGGCGGTGAGCAGTTCTTC. It encodes CASSPGLGSFIGGEQFF.

The CDR3 bases are TGTGCCAGTAGTATAGATGCGCAGACAAACCCGTCCCGACCCCAGCATTTT. Amino acid sequence: CASSIDAQTNPSRPQHF. The chain carries TRBV19 and TRBJ1-5; the D is unclear. This CDR3 is 17 amino acids long. V was shortened by 0 bases and J by 10 bases, with 22 bases between the two germline ends. In germline, CDR1 is LNHDA, CDR2 SQIVND (reference sequence).

The chain links TRBV4-1 to TRBJ1-2; D not resolved. Germline assignment: CDR1 MGHRA and CDR2 YSYEKL. Trimming shortened V by 1 base and J by 4 bases, and 7 bases separated the two germline ends. The CDR3 loop spans 13 amino acids. CDR3 loop: CASSQAQLYGYTF. The CDR3 DNA sequence: TGCGCCAGCAGCCAAGCACAGCTCTATGGCTACACCTTC.

This clone was detected once. The CDR3 here is CASKLASTDTQYF. Written as DNA, the CDR3 is TGCGCCAGCAAACTAGCGAGCACAGATACGCAGTATTTT. The chain couples TRBV5-1 to TRBJ2-3; 7 bases map to TRBD2. J lost 0 bases, V lost 6 bases, and 1 base had no gene match. Per germline, CDR1 SGHRS and CDR2 YFSETQ. This CDR3 has 13 residues.

This chain connects TRBV4-2 to TRBJ1-1; tentative D call: TRBD1 (6 bases). From germline, CDR1 is LGHNA and CDR2 YNFKEQ. This CDR3 has 11 amino acids. Trimming took off 2 bases at V and 11 bases at J, with 9 bases between the two ends. The CDR3 DNA follows: TGTGCCAGCAGCCAAAACGACAGGGCTTTCTTT. This sequence encodes CASSQNDRAFF.

V is TRBV5-1 and J is TRBJ2-7, with D possibly matching TRBD1 (7 bases). From germline, CDR1 is SGHRS and CDR2 YFSETQ. V was clipped by 0 bases and J by 4 bases, with 14 bases between them. This CDR3 has 15 residues. In nucleotides, the CDR3 is TGCGCCAGCAGCTTGGGGGCAGGGGGGAGGTACGAGCAGTACTTC. This codes for CASSLGAGGRYEQYF.

The chain joins TRBV3-1 (or the pseudogene TRBV3-2) to TRBJ2-1, with 9 bases aligning to TRBD2. CDR3 length equals 17 residues. Germline-derived CDR1 and CDR2 are LGHDT and YNNKEL (reference sequence). Trimming cost V 0 bases and J 9 bases; bases outside gene matches: 12. The CDR3 DNA follows: TGTGCCAGCAGCCAAGAAGCGCTAGCGGGAAGGAAGGGTGAGCAGTTCTTC. It codes for CASSQEALAGRKGEQFF.

The chain recombines TRBV7-9 with TRBJ2-3, with D possibly being TRBD1 (6 bases). Trimming took off 11 bases at V and 2 bases at J, with 26 bases between the two ends. The CDR3 sequence is 17 residues long. Germline CDR1 SEHNR, CDR2 FQNEAQ (reference sequence). The CDR3 DNA sequence: TGTGCCCGGGCATCCGGAGTTACAGGGCAGGACACAGATACGCAGTATTTT. Its translation: CARASGVTGQDTDTQYF.

The rearrangement uses TRBV7-8 and TRBJ2-7; 13 bases agree with TRBD2. After removal of 3 bases from V and 7 bases from J, the junction contained 9 bases not matched to a gene. The V gene's germline CDR1 is SGHVS and CDR2 FQNEAQ. This CDR3 has 16 residues. This CDR3 is CASSLLLAGGPEEQYF. For the CDR3, the DNA is TGTGCCAGCAGCTTGTTACTAGCGGGGGGGCCAGAGGAGCAGTACTTC.